A selection of T cell receptor beta chains follows, all from one sample in a study of low-dose radiotherapy and immunotherapy resistance in tumors. TCRdb passed the reads through MiXCR, listing each CDR3 protein once. The data show under 95,000 distinct CDR3 sequences, roughly a sixth seen once. The material sequenced was PBMCs, taken before treatment. The receptors were sampled from a male donor with prostate cancer. Each CDR3 is given with its conserved first and last residue. A D gene is named only where the DNA matches it firmly. The size entry is marked missing in some rows and otherwise reads once, few, many or a size class.

abundance	d_gene	v_gene	j_gene	CDR3nt	CDR3aa
many	TRBD1	TRBV12-5	TRBJ2-7	TGTGCTAGTGGTTTGGTTTTGTTCTCCTCTGGACAGGGAGTTGGCGAGCAGTACTTC	CASGLVLFSSGQGVGEQYF
many	NA	TRBV2	TRBJ2-5	TGTGCCAGCAGTGAAGGTCCAGCGCCTCAAGAGACCCAGTACTTC	CASSEGPAPQETQYF
many	NA	TRBV7-4	TRBJ1-3	TGTGCCAGCAGATGGGACCCGGGTGCAAACACCATATATTTT	CASRWDPGANTIYF
many	TRBD1	TRBV19	TRBJ2-7	TGTGCCAGTAGTATGGGCCGGGGACAGGGATCCTACGAGCAGTACTTC	CASSMGRGQGSYEQYF
many	NA	TRBV2	TRBJ2-7	TGTGCCAGCAGTGGGGAGAGTGCCGACGTCTACGAGCAGTACTTC	CASSGESADVYEQYF
few	NA	TRBV12-3/TRBV12-4	TRBJ2-2	TGTGCCAGCAGTTTCAGTGGGATCACCGGGGAGCTGTTTTTT	CASSFSGITGELFF
many	NA	TRBV18	TRBJ2-5	TGTGCCAGCTCACCAGGGGGGCAAGAGACCCAGTACTTC	CASSPGGQETQYF
NA	NA	TRBV6-1	TRBJ2-1	TGTGCCAGCGCAGCGGAGGGCAATGAGCAGTTCTTC	CASAAEGNEQFF
few	NA	TRBV2	TRBJ2-5	TGTGCCAGCAGTCGCCAGGGGCCCCTAGGAGAGACCCAGTACTTC	CASSRQGPLGETQYF
many	NA	TRBV7-2	TRBJ2-3	TGTGCCAGCAGCGGGGATAGGGGCCGGTCAGATACGCAGTATTTT	CASSGDRGRSDTQYF
many	NA	TRBV12-3/TRBV12-4	TRBJ1-5	TGTGCCAGCAGTACGAGGGATCAGCCCCAGCATTTT	CASSTRDQPQHF
many	NA	TRBV7-2	TRBJ1-1	TGTGCCAGCAGCTTAGACAGGGTAAACACTGAAGCTTTCTTT	CASSLDRVNTEAFF
few	TRBD2	TRBV15	TRBJ2-3	TGTGCCACCAGCAGAGATCAAGGACTAGCGGGGTTCACAGATACGCAGTATTTT	CATSRDQGLAGFTDTQYF
NA	NA	TRBV7-6	TRBJ2-3	TGTGCCAGCAGCATCCCCCGGGACTTATCAACAGATACGCAGTATTTT	CASSIPRDLSTDTQYF
NA	TRBD2	TRBV9	TRBJ2-2	TGTGCCAGCAGCGGATCTGGACTAGCGAACACCGGGGAGCTGTTTTTT	CASSGSGLANTGELFF
NA	TRBD2	TRBV5-1	TRBJ2-1	TGCGCCAGCAGCCCCGGGACTAGCGGGAGTAATGAGCAGTTCTTC	CASSPGTSGSNEQFF
few	NA	TRBV2	TRBJ2-7	TGTGCCAGCAGCCAGGAGGAGGGTCTCTACGAGCAGTACTTC	CASSQEEGLYEQYF
many	NA	TRBV6-2/TRBV6-3	TRBJ1-2	TGTGCCAGCAGTGAAGGACAGTCCTATGGCTACACCTTC	CASSEGQSYGYTF
NA	NA	TRBV27	TRBJ2-1	TGTGCCAGCACAGGGCCCTCCTACAATGAGCAGTTCTTC	CASTGPSYNEQFF
many	NA	TRBV6-6	TRBJ2-7	TGTGCCAGCAGTTATTTCATAAACTACGAGCAGTACTTC	CASSYFINYEQYF
many	NA	TRBV6-6	TRBJ2-5	TGTGCCAGCAGTTACTCCCACCAGACCCAGTACTTC	CASSYSHQTQYF
many	NA	TRBV29-1	TRBJ2-7	TGCAGCGTTGTCGGCTTCAGGGGATCCTACGAGCAGTACTTC	CSVVGFRGSYEQYF
many	NA	TRBV6-6	TRBJ1-5	TGTGCCAGCACCCCTGGGGGCCAAGGCAATCAGCCCCAGCATTTT	CASTPGGQGNQPQHF
many	NA	TRBV27	TRBJ2-7	TGTGCCAGCAGCCGCCGCACTAGCCCAAAGTCCTACGAGCAGTACTTC	CASSRRTSPKSYEQYF
many	NA	TRBV6-5	TRBJ1-2	TGTGCCAGCAGTTACTCCCACAGAGACTATGGCTACACCTTC	CASSYSHRDYGYTF
many	NA	TRBV20-1	TRBJ2-3	TGCAGTCCGGAACGGGCAATCACAGATACGCAGTATTTT	CSPERAITDTQYF
many	NA	TRBV5-1	TRBJ1-6	TGCGCCAGCACCCTGGACCCCGCGAACTCACCCCTCCACTTT	CASTLDPANSPLHF
many	NA	TRBV5-4	TRBJ2-1	TGTGCCAGCCACGGCCGGGTTGAGCAGTTCTTC	CASHGRVEQFF
many	NA	TRBV19	TRBJ2-2	TGTGCCAGTAGTCCCAATGTTGTTTCGAACACCGGGGAGCTGTTTTTT	CASSPNVVSNTGELFF
many	NA	TRBV5-1	TRBJ2-2	TGCGCCAGCAGCTCTGGTATGACGACGGAGCTGTTTTTT	CASSSGMTTELFF
many	NA	TRBV20-1	TRBJ1-1	TGCAGTCCTCTGGAGGGAGTTAACACTGAAGCTTTCTTT	CSPLEGVNTEAFF
NA	NA	TRBV5-4	TRBJ2-1	TGTGCCAGCAGCTTGTTAGATACTGAGCAGTTCTTC	CASSLLDTEQFF
many	NA	TRBV19	TRBJ2-1	TGTGCCAGTAGTATAGGAGATTCAGTGTTCAATGAGCAGTTCTTC	CASSIGDSVFNEQFF
many	NA	TRBV12-3/TRBV12-4	TRBJ2-2	TGTGCCAGCACCTCACAGGGAGGATTGGAGCTGTTTTTT	CASTSQGGLELFF
many	NA	TRBV19	TRBJ2-7	TGTGCCAGTAAACTAAGGGAACTCTCCTACGAGCAGTACTTC	CASKLRELSYEQYF
many	NA	TRBV7-2	TRBJ1-1	TGTGCCAGCAGCTCGAGGGGGGACCAACAGCGGAAAGCTTTCTTT	CASSSRGDQQRKAFF
many	NA	TRBV9	TRBJ2-3	TGTGCCAGCAGCGTAGACCGCGACAGGAGATCCACAGATACGCAGTATTTT	CASSVDRDRRSTDTQYF
few	TRBD2	TRBV12-3/TRBV12-4	TRBJ2-2	TGTGCCAGCAAGTCTCAGATTAGCGGGGGCCAAAACACCGGGGAGCTGTTTTTT	CASKSQISGGQNTGELFF
many	NA	TRBV3-1	TRBJ2-2	TGTGCCAGCAGCCGCGCTCGTACCGGGGAGCTGTTTTTT	CASSRARTGELFF
many	NA	TRBV3-1	TRBJ1-1	TGTGCCAGCAGCCCTGCCAGTGGGACTGAAGCTTTCTTT	CASSPASGTEAFF
once	NA	TRBV24-1	TRBJ2-7	TGTGCCCCCTACGGGACTCGTGTCGAGCAGTACTTC	CAPYGTRVEQYF
NA	TRBD2	TRBV6-8	TRBJ2-7	TGTGCCAGCAGTGAGGGCGGGGGGCTCGACGAGCAGTACTTC	CASSEGGGLDEQYF
many	TRBD1	TRBV14	TRBJ2-1	TGTGCCAGCAGCCAAGTCGTTGGCTCGTTTGGGACAGACCTTCGCTTC	CASSQVVGSFGTDLRF
many	TRBD2	TRBV7-2	TRBJ2-3	TGTGCCAGCAAGGGACTAGCGGACACAGATACGCAGTATTTT	CASKGLADTDTQYF
many	NA	TRBV14	TRBJ2-7	TGTGCCAGCAGCCAAGATTGGGCATCCTACGAGCAGTACTTC	CASSQDWASYEQYF
NA	NA	TRBV3-1	TRBJ1-1	TGTGCCAGCAGCCGGCCGGGCGAGGGTAGTCTAGGTGAAGCTTTCTTT	CASSRPGEGSLGEAFF
many	NA	TRBV5-4	TRBJ2-5	TGTGCCAGCAGCCGCCCGGGGAACCCTCAAGAGACCCAGTACTTC	CASSRPGNPQETQYF